The clone carrying this T cell receptor beta chain occurred a few times. This record comes from a study of CD8 T cells in Susac syndrome. V shed 4 bases and J shed 8 bases, with 14 bases lying between them. The germline V gene has CDR1 MNHNS and CDR2 SASEGT. The CDR3 spans 13 residues. Reverse transcription of roughly 0.5 to 1 ug RNA used random hexamers. TCRdb reprocessed the immunoSEQ multiplex PCR reads via MiXCR and lists one record per CDR3 protein. Of approximately 190,000 distinct CDR3 sequences in the sample, roughly 90% were seen once. This receptor was obtained from a human donor with Susac syndrome. The chain recombines TRBV6-1 with TRBJ1-1; D remains ambiguous. Sample: CD4+ T cells from PBMCs. The CDR3 reads CASSGTDLLEAFF. The CDR3 DNA follows: TGTGCCAGCAGTGGGACGGACCTACTAGAAGCTTTCTTT.